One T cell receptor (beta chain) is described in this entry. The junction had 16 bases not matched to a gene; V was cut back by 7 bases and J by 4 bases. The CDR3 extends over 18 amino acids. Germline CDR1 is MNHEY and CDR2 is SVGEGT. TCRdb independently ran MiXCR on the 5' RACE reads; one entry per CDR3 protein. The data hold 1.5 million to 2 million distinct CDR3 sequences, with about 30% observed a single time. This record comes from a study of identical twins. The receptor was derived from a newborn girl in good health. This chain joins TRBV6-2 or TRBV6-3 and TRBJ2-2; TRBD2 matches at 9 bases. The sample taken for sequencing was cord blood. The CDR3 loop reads CASKTVKIAGEGTGELFF. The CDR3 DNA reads TGTGCCAGCAAGACAGTGAAGATAGCGGGAGAAGGCACCGGGGAGCTGTTTTTT.